The source of this T cell receptor beta chain is a study of cytomegalovirus exposure and HLA in healthy donors (dated by TCRdb to 2016 to 2017). Concerning the study at large: An earlier analysis of roughly 610 of the donors reported roughly 300 Gb of sequence data and 117 million unique TCR beta sequences obtained from around 180 million T cells. Approximately 310 gigabases of sequencing data and around 90 million unique TCR sequences made up an early release that covered nearly 650 HLA-typed donors. Of the 398 genotyped donors, about 80% fell in the genetic ancestry cluster associated with self-reported Caucasian donors. The study aimed to test whether signatures of past pathogen exposure could be identified by cataloging public T cell receptors. The study profiled the T cell repertoires of 500 to 800 subjects by immunosequencing and related them to cytomegalovirus serostatus. In addition to the first cohort of 666 subjects, a separate validation cohort of under 150 different subjects was used. High-throughput TCR immunosequencing, statistical association of individual TCRs with disease status, and machine learning were combined to predict cytomegalovirus infection status. A later analysis re-examined previously published TCR beta repertoires from hundreds of donors and added high-resolution HLA genotyping to investigate patterns of TCR occurrence. Rather than drawing on any new phenotypic data, the later analysis identified candidate immune exposures from TCR beta sequences and the way those sequences occurred across donors. An earlier analysis of a few hundred of the donors applied high-throughput TCR beta sequencing to assess whether each TCR beta V gene segment acted as functional or pseudogenic. Donor age, sex, ethnicity and CMV serostatus were collected together with the repertoire data. Genome-wide SNP genotypes for about 60% of the roughly 700 donors were used in a later genetic analysis, which treated that subset as a discovery cohort. All discovery cohort repertoires had been generated using a single sequencing platform. Class I and class II HLA loci were covered by the typing at four-digit resolution. The number of typed donors differed by locus: about 620-640 for A, B, C, DRB1 and DQB1; approximately 540 for DQA1; some 610 for DPA1; and approximately 450 for DPB1. Roughly 5 DR-DQ haplotypes were handled as single units for association and clustering, since linkage in the cohort was strong. On average, 235,054 unique TCR beta nucleotide sequences were sequenced per donor among fewer than 500 genotyped donors of the cohort, with roughly 18% of those sequences being non-productive. Overall study results and their limits: In a later analysis, HLA-associated TCR beta chains showed more clonal expansion and lower generation probabilities than non-associated chains that were equally common. A further reported finding was that TCR beta sequences accurately predicted the HLA-A and HLA-B alleles for most subjects in the first cohort. A group of highly shared sequence variants was considered likely to be a technical artifact of the sequencing pipeline. In this cohort, only TCR beta chains were sequenced, and detectable features were limited by the absence of alpha or paired-chain data. A later analysis found that most CMV-associated TCR beta chains appeared HLA-restricted, with HLA associations seemingly driven largely by CMV exposure. V-gene and J-gene trimming of TCR beta chains was associated with a missense DCLRE1C variant in a later genetic analysis, and the association was replicated in an independent cohort. It was suggested by the authors that the approach could potentially be generalized to other disease states and immunological phenotypes. When HLA alleles, especially DR and DQ, strongly co-occurred, attributing TCR associations to individual alleles was difficult. Broadly in line with IMGT annotations, most TCR beta V segments showed up in productive rearrangements about 90% or about 30% of the time in an earlier analysis of some 590 of the donors. Roughly uniform sequencing depth across donors was assumed in presence/absence analyses, although this assumption may not hold. Immune exposure information for the cohort was limited to CMV serostatus. The 87-base-pair reads could not distinguish some IMGT-functional V segments, including TRBV6-2 and TRBV6-3, so those segments were excluded. Because HLA typing was unavailable for some donors at each locus, only the typed subset was used in association tests. Linkage disequilibrium might explain the correlated functional status among segregating V segments, but an unknown experimental factor could not be excluded. A later analysis associated around 16,000 TCR beta sequences with specific HLA alleles at a false discovery rate of 0.05. The earlier analysis of almost 600 of the donors excluded some 16 rarely observed V segments, including chromosome 9 orphons, because counts were too low. According to a later analysis, parvovirus B19, influenza, CMV and Epstein-Barr virus appeared linked to several top co-occurrence clusters. In both the original and validation cohorts, the classifier was reported to diagnose cytomegalovirus status with high specificity and sensitivity. Across donors, most TCR sequences were observed very rarely, whereas some public TCRs were present in many individuals. In a later analysis, the rate of TCR association differed among HLA loci, with DRB1 alleles having the most associated TCRs and HLA-C alleles having the fewest. Compared with the approximately 670-donor mean, donors in an Asian-associated ancestry cluster had fewer N-insertions in productive TCRs, according to a later genetic analysis. In vitro tests confirmed that a few of the cytomegalovirus-associated TCR beta chains recognize cytomegalovirus antigens. A total of 150 or so TCR beta chains were listed by the study as associated with cytomegalovirus.

The germline V gene sets CDR1 to MNHNS and CDR2 to SASEGT. The cysteine opens and the phenylalanine closes a CDR3 of 13 amino acids. Only the CDR3 portion is preserved as DNA: 39 bases, with reading frame beginning at the first base. V lost 1 base and J lost 10 bases; the stretch between them is 13 bases long. In total, approximately 690 healthy bone marrow donors made up the cohort. At the time of sampling, every cohort member was nominally healthy, though immune exposures that went unrecorded were likely present. The donor was CMV seropositive and belonged to the group of a few hundred seropositive cohort members. Every donor gave a peripheral blood sample, and the peripheral blood mononuclear cells from that sample were used for TCR beta sequencing. The Qiagen DNeasy Blood Extraction Kit was used to extract genomic DNA from the blood cell samples. Library preparation used the immunoSEQ multiplex PCR assay. The multiplex PCR relied on a mix of 60 forward primers for TCR Vbeta segments and 13 reverse primers for TCR Jbeta segments. The CDR3 region of rearranged TCR beta genes was amplified from genomic DNA with a multiplex PCR assay. On the Illumina HiSeq System, the amplified TCR beta libraries were sequenced as 87-base-pair reads. Under the source paper's analysis protocol: A later analysis tallied 75 million to 95 million unique TCR beta chains across the 666 repertoires, and around 9.9 million of those chains were shared by two or more donors. Raw reads were error-corrected and collapsed into unique sequences by a nearest-neighbor algorithm in which closely related sequences were merged to remove PCR and sequencing errors. CDR3 sequences were aligned to IMGT reference sequences to assign V, D and J gene segments. For a sequence to be retained, at least a six-nucleotide match to both a V gene segment and a J gene segment was required. Rearrangements were classified as productive when the CDR3 lacked stop codons and remained in frame with V and J, and all other rearrangements were classified as non-productive. Following IMGT convention, CDR3 was defined as the stretch from the second conserved V-encoded cysteine to the conserved J-encoded phenylalanine. The earlier analysis of 587 of the donors excluded any sequence lacking an unambiguous match to a single V gene segment. An earlier analysis of 587 of the donors classified V segments as functional when productive rearrangements were above 56.7% and as segregating when the standard deviation between donors was above 5%. A statistical classification framework was built to diagnose cytomegalovirus status from the catalog of TCR beta chain sequences. In a later analysis, TCR nucleotide sequences were compared against IMGT/GENE-DB human TR gene sequences so that V and J genes could be assigned. In a later analysis, CDR3 sequences and most-parsimonious VDJ recombination scenarios were assigned using the TCRdist pipeline. In a later analysis, each TCR beta chain was defined by its CDR3 amino acid sequence together with its V-gene family, and reads without a unique V-gene family were excluded. In a later analysis, 450 to 600 highly shared, low-generation-probability nucleotide sequences were removed to address suspected cross-contamination and a sequencing artifact. In a later analysis, a clonal expansion index for each public chain was calculated from normalized within-repertoire ranks of inferred template counts. In a later analysis, generation probabilities were computed with a VDJ recombination model fitted to out-of-frame rearrangements, and the resulting probabilities were checked against IGoR. In a later analysis, hypergeometric tests were used to score TCR-TCR, TCR-HLA and TCR-CMV co-occurrence, with a repertoire-size bias correction applied to TCR pairs. In a later analysis, false discovery rates were estimated by permuting HLA or CMV assignments 20 times. In a later analysis, co-occurring TCRs were grouped using DBSCAN, with TCRdist sequence similarity added in when clustering inside HLA-allele-positive subsets. Co-occurrence clustering excluded repertoires with fewer than 30,000 or more than 120,000 public chains, plus five with anomalous nucleotide sharing. Entries here come from immuneACCESS through TCRdb and include only in-frame sequences with V and J called. Some clones fail to appear in such tables; in the studies checked, an unresolved V gene covers under half of the shortfall, and the cause of the remainder is unknown. V, J and clone size were drawn from that table, and D and trimming were deduced from the DNA. The sample table lists 160,000 or so clones, more than 65% of them with a count of one. Of the sample, 1% to 1.5% is held by the ten largest clones.

This clone was found a few times. This receptor's antigen is unknown. No base quality information exists; no much larger clone differs at one position. The sequence links TRBV6-1 to TRBJ1-1, with no confident D gene call. This TCR came from a man aged 50 or older in good health and CMV-seropositive. The specimen sequenced was PBMCs. The sequence in DNA is TGTGCCAGCAGTGAAGGCGCCTCCGAGGGAGCTTTCTTT. This is translated as CASSEGASEGAFF.